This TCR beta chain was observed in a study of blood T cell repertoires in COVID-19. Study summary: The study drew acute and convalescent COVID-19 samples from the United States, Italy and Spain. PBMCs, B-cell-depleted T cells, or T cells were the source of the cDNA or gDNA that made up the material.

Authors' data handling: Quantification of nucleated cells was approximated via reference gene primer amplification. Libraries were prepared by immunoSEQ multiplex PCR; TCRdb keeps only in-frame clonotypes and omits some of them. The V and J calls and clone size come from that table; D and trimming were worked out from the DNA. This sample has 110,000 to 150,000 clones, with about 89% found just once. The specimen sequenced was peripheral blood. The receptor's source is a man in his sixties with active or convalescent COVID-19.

This chain's CDR3 is CSVPGQGRTEAFF. CDR3 DNA sequence: TGCAGCGTTCCGGGACAGGGGCGCACTGAAGCTTTCTTT. This chain joins TRBV29-1 and TRBJ1-1; TRBD1 matches at 10 bases. The germline gives CDR1 SQVTM, CDR2 ANQGSEA. J gave up 4 bases and V 5 bases, and 4 bases lay outside the gene matches. This CDR3 has 13 amino acids.